Below, one T cell receptor (beta chain) is given with its context. This clonotype was detected only a few times. Which antigen it targets is not known. No per-base quality is available; no much larger clone lies one base away. The data are from a study of CD8 T cells in ankylosing spondylitis (TCRdb year 2017). Background for the entire study: To find TCR variants linked to disease, the study profiled T cell receptor beta repertoires in ankylosing spondylitis patients and healthy donors. Peripheral blood samples were taken, and synovial fluid was additionally collected from ankylosing spondylitis patients. The full study cohort comprised around 23 ankylosing spondylitis patients and around 100 healthy donors.

Trimming takes 8 bases from V and 12 bases from J, and the germline ends sit 16 bases apart. The CDR3, cysteine through phenylalanine, is 11 amino acids long. The retained sequence is limited to the CDR3, 33 bases, with the frame set at the first base. CDR1 and CDR2 were assigned from the germline V gene as MDHEN and SYDVKM. Sequencing was carried out with an Illumina HiSeq 2500. TCR beta libraries were prepared by quantitative 5'-RACE with molecular barcodes. Regarding the original processing steps: A new computational method, built on a probabilistic model of VDJ rearrangement, was used to identify disease-linked TCR variants. The public reads were quality trimmed at Q25 with fastp and then assembled into clones with MiXCR by TCRdb, keeping productive beta chains. Merged by CDR3 protein, the rows form single entries marked with the most common genes and DNA. Clone size and V and J calls follow TCRdb, not the original study. The table for this sample lists around 120,000 distinct CDR3 sequences; around 13% of them were counted only once. The ten largest clonotypes hold just under 3% of the sample.

The full study reports these points: Some of the motif variants had been reported before in the synovial fluid and blood of reactive arthritis patients, a finding that suggests common disease-initiation mechanisms. Blood from ankylosing spondylitis patients appeared to be characterized by a TCR beta motif made up of seven or eight highly homologous amino acid variants. A CD8+ phenotype was shown by the disease-linked clones, which were found at relatively low frequencies in peripheral blood. Significant enrichment of the disease-linked clones was reported in matched synovial fluid samples from ankylosing spondylitis patients.

The receptor's source is a female donor with ankylosing spondylitis or in good health (not recorded which). The chain links TRBV28 with TRBJ1-1; TRBD1 could be the D gene, as 5 bases match. Sequences were obtained from blood, either unsorted or a sorted T cell fraction (not recorded which). The DNA sequence is given as TGTGCCAGCGGGAGTGGGGGACTAACTTTCTTT. Translated, this gives CASGSGGLTFF.